These 30 T cell receptor beta chains share one sample of origin, sequenced in a study of cytomegalovirus exposure and HLA in healthy donors. Generated by immunoSEQ multiplex PCR, the TCRdb table keeps only in-frame clones and is missing some. The profile covers over 250,000 clones, with 80% to 90% appearing a single time and around 1% taken by the ten largest. Material: PBMCs. These receptors originate from a woman under 30 in good health and CMV-seronegative.

V gene TRBV5-1 combines with J gene TRBJ1-1; 8 nucleotides match TRBD1. CDR1 and CDR2 (germline): SGHRS, YFSETQ. The trim removed 5 bases at V and 4 bases at J, leaving 4 bases unmatched. CDR3 length: 13 amino acids. In DNA form, the CDR3 reads TGCGCCAGCAGAGGACAGGGAGGCACTGAAGCTTTCTTT. The encoded protein is CASRGQGGTEAFF.

The V gene is TRBV18, the J gene TRBJ1-5; TRBD1 matches at 7 bases. The V gene end was trimmed by 0 bases and the J gene end by 4 bases; junction bases not matched to a gene: 3. The CDR3 is made up of 15 amino acids. From germline, CDR1 is KGHSH and CDR2 LQKENI. CDR3 coding DNA: TGTGCCAGCTCACCACCGGGACAGTTAAATCAGCCCCAGCATTTT. This translates into CASSPPGQLNQPQHF.

The rearrangement uses TRBV27 and TRBJ1-5, with no clear D. Trimming removed 0 bases from V and 2 bases from J, with 11 bases in between. CDR1 MNHEY and CDR2 SMNVEV come from the germline V gene (reference sequence). There are 16 residues in the CDR3. CDR3 in amino acids: CASSLSAEVRNQPQHF. The CDR3 DNA follows: TGTGCCAGCAGTTTATCGGCAGAGGTTCGCAATCAGCCCCAGCATTTT.

The CDR3 sequence is CASSVVAGGPGELFF. The CDR3 nucleotides are TGTGCCAGCAGCGTAGTAGCGGGAGGGCCCGGGGAGCTGTTTTTT. The chain couples TRBV9 to TRBJ2-2; TRBD2 matches at 11 bases. The CDR3 runs 15 residues. Germline CDR1 reads SGDLS; CDR2 reads YYNGEE. V trimming: 0 bases; J trimming: 6 bases; junction bases outside the gene matches: 1.

The chain carries TRBV27 and TRBJ2-1; TRBD2 matches 11 bases. V gave up 6 bases and J gave up 6 bases; unmatched junction bases: 7. This CDR3 spans 15 amino acids. Germline CDR1 and CDR2: MNHEY and SMNVEV (reference sequence). CDR3 amino acids: CASSLLAGESNEQFF. The CDR3 nucleotides are TGTGCCAGCAGCTTACTAGCGGGGGAGTCCAATGAGCAGTTCTTC.

This clone was found once. This CDR3 reads CASSKDRARNSGYTF. The CDR3 DNA reads TGTGCCAGCAGCAAAGACAGGGCCAGGAATAGTGGCTACACCTTC. This rearrangement joins TRBV21-1 to TRBJ1-2; TRBD1, the D gene given by the table, was not confirmed from the DNA. TRBV21-1 constitutes a pseudogene. The CDR3 contains 15 residues.

The V and J genes are TRBV18 and TRBJ1-5; D is perhaps TRBD1 (6 bases). V lost 2 bases, J lost 2 bases, and 19 bases lay in between. Germline CDR1 reads KGHSH; CDR2 reads LQKENI. The CDR3 runs 18 residues. The CDR3 DNA is TGTGCCAGCTCACCAAGAGAACAGGGAAGCCGGCGCAATCAGCCCCAGCATTTT. This translates into CASSPREQGSRRNQPQHF.

This rearrangement joins TRBV19 to TRBJ1-5; D gene uncertain. Germline-derived CDR1 and CDR2 are LNHDA and SQIVND (reference sequence). The CDR3 is 15 residues long. V lost 7 bases to trimming and J lost 3 bases, with 16 bases between them. Here the CDR3 reads CASTNSDTINQPQHF. CDR3 DNA: TGTGCCAGTACCAATTCCGACACAATCAATCAGCCCCAGCATTTT.

This clone was detected only once. The V gene is TRBV4-3, the J gene TRBJ2-1; D gene unclear. Trimming took 0 bases from V and 7 from J, leaving 16 bases between them. Per the germline V gene, CDR1 is LGHNA and CDR2 is YSLEER. The CDR3 totals 16 residues. In DNA form, the CDR3 reads TGCGCCAGCAGCCAAGAAACACCAGCAGGTAGAAATGAGCAGTTCTTC. Its protein is CASSQETPAGRNEQFF.

The rearrangement joins TRBV7-9 to TRBJ2-2; D unclear. CDR3 size: 14 residues. The V and J ends lost 1 base and 3 bases respectively, with 6 bases between them. Germline V CDR1 and CDR2: SEHNR, FQNEAQ (reference sequence). The CDR3 nucleotides read TGTGCCAGCAGCTTAGTTCAGGACACCGGGGAGCTGTTTTTT. It encodes CASSLVQDTGELFF. The complete variable domain, with remaining parts taken from reference TRBV7-9 and TRBJ2-2, reads DTGVSQNPRHKITKRGQNVTFRCDPISEHNRLYWYRQTLGQGPEFLTYFQNEAQLEKSRLLSDRFSAERPKGSFSTLEIQRTEQGDSAMYLCASSLVQDTGELFFGEGSRLTVL.

V is TRBV6-6 and J is TRBJ2-7, with 10 bases matching TRBD2. V was clipped by 7 bases and J by 6 bases; unmatched bases: 9. CDR3 length: 14 residues. The germline V gene has CDR1 MNHNY and CDR2 SVGAGI (reference sequence). The CDR3 spells CASKTTSGRSEQYF. The CDR3, as DNA: TGTGCCAGCAAAACGACTAGCGGGCGATCCGAGCAGTACTTC.

As concerns this clone: The junction differs from germline at one of its ends, possibly a read error. This chain connects TRBV27 to TRBJ2-3; 9 bases fit TRBD2. Germline lookup yields CDR1 MNHEY and CDR2 SMNVEV (reference sequence). The CDR3 runs to 15 residues. The CDR3, as DNA: TGTGCCAGCGGTTTATCGTCTAGCGGGGCAGATACGCAGTATTTT. As protein: CASGLSSSGADTQYF.

The chain joins TRBV5-1 to TRBJ2-5, with 7 bases aligning to TRBD1. J lost 2 bases, V lost 3 bases, and 10 bases had no gene match. The V gene's germline CDR1 is SGHRS and CDR2 YFSETQ. The CDR3 sequence is 16 residues long. CDR3 residues: CASSSNSGTAQETQYF. The CDR3 DNA follows: TGCGCCAGCAGCTCGAACTCCGGGACAGCACAAGAGACCCAGTACTTC. Full variable domain (missing parts from reference TRBV5-1 and TRBJ2-5): KAGVTQTPRYLIKTRGQQVTLSCSPISGHRSVSWYQQTPGQGLQFLFEYFSETQRNKGNFPGRFSGRQFSNSRSEMNVSTLELGDSALYLCASSSNSGTAQETQYFGPGTRLLVL.

The V call is TRBV11-2, the J call TRBJ2-1; 7 nucleotides line up with TRBD2. With 1 base clipped from V and 10 bases from J, the junction kept 1 base outside the gene matches. Germline-derived CDR1 and CDR2 are SGHAT and FQNNGV. The CDR3 contains 12 residues. The CDR3, as DNA: TGTGCCAGCAGCTTAGGGGAGGGGGAGCAGTTCTTC. It yields the protein CASSLGEGEQFF.

This sequence joins TRBV9 and TRBJ1-1; TRBD1 aligns across 7 bases. CDR1 SGDLS and CDR2 YYNGEE come from the germline V gene. J gave up 1 base and V 4 bases, and 4 bases lay outside the gene matches. The CDR3 consists of 14 residues. The DNA of the CDR3 is TGTGCCAGCAGCTCTAACAGGGGGAACACTGAAGCTTTCTTT. It is translated as CASSSNRGNTEAFF.

The chain links TRBV11-3 to TRBJ2-1, with D perhaps matching TRBD2 (5 bases). Germline V gives CDR1 SGHNT, CDR2 YENEEA. V was clipped by 4 bases and J by 6 bases, with 19 bases between them. The CDR3 runs to 16 residues. The CDR3 bases are TGTGCCAGCAGCTCCCCCTGGGGAGAGCGAGGCAATGAGCAGTTCTTC. This encodes CASSSPWGERGNEQFF.

This clone was detected only once. The chain joins TRBV9 to TRBJ2-5; D remains unclear. Trimming cost V 3 bases and J 4 bases, with 10 bases left between them. From germline, CDR1 is SGDLS and CDR2 YYNGEE. The CDR3 is 13 amino acids. CDR3 sequence: CASSALGGETQYF. As DNA, the CDR3 is TGTGCCAGCAGCGCCCTAGGTGGAGAGACCCAGTACTTC. Together with reference TRBV9 and TRBJ2-5, the CDR3 gives the full variable domain: DSGVTQTPKHLITATGQRVTLRCSPRSGDLSVYWYQQSLDQGLQFLIQYYNGEERAKGNILERFSAQQFPDLHSELNLSSLELGDSALYFCASSALGGETQYFGPGTRLLVL.

The gene calls are TRBV7-3 and TRBJ2-7; 7 bases are a match to TRBD1. From germline, CDR1 is SGHTA and CDR2 FQGTGA. This CDR3 comprises 13 residues. V shed 5 bases, J shed 4 bases, and the junction held 5 bases outside the gene matches. CDR3 bases: TGTGCCAGCAGCCCCGGGACAGAGTACGAGCAGTACTTC. Its translation: CASSPGTEYEQYF.

The chain employs TRBV5-6 and TRBJ1-1; maybe TRBD1 (5 bases). The CDR3 runs to 15 residues. V was clipped by 5 bases and J by 6 bases, with 20 bases between them. Germline lookup yields CDR1 SGHDT and CDR2 YYEEEE. CDR3 residues: CASSYRQHHNSEAFF. CDR3 sequence (DNA): TGTGCCAGCAGTTACCGACAGCACCACAATTCTGAAGCTTTCTTT. Full variable domain (outside the CDR3, taken from reference TRBV5-6 and TRBJ1-1): DAGVTQSPTHLIKTRGQQVTLRCSPKSGHDTVSWYQQALGQGPQFIFQYYEEEERQRGNFPDRFSGHQFPNYSSELNVNALLLGDSALYLCASSYRQHHNSEAFFGQGTRLTVV.

V gene TRBV2 combines with J gene TRBJ2-1, with 8 bases matching TRBD2. Germline CDR1 and CDR2: SNHLY and FYNNEI. The CDR3 loop spans 16 amino acids. Germline trimming cut 7 bases from V and 9 bases from J; bases unmatched to any gene: 17. DNA for the CDR3: TGTGCCAGCACATGGACTAACGGGGGGGCAGTGGGTGAGCAGTTCTTC. It encodes CASTWTNGGAVGEQFF.

In this sample, this clone turned up once. In DNA, the CDR3 is TGTGCCAGCAGAACTCACAGGGGCGGCTACACCTTC. This translates into CASRTHRGGYTF. This chain uses TRBV6-5 with TRBJ1-2, with 7 bases identical to TRBD1. The CDR3 extends over 12 amino acids. The germline V gene has CDR1 MNHEY and CDR2 SVGAGI. The junction had 6 bases not matched to a gene; V was cut back by 6 bases and J by 8 bases.

The chain recombines TRBV6-5 with TRBJ1-2; TRBD1 aligns across 8 bases. The J segment lost 4 bases and the V segment lost 5 bases, leaving 6 bases of the junction unmatched. CDR1 is MNHEY, CDR2 SVGAGI, per germline. This CDR3 is 14 amino acids long. This chain's CDR3 is CASSLDRGTYGYTF. The CDR3 DNA is TGTGCCAGCAGTCTAGACAGGGGTACCTATGGCTACACCTTC.

This chain joins TRBV19 and TRBJ2-6, with 7 bases aligning to TRBD1. Germline V gene data show CDR1 as LNHDA and CDR2 as SQIVND (reference sequence). Trimming removed 5 bases from V and 1 base from J; junction bases left unmatched: 8. This CDR3 comprises 17 residues. Here the CDR3 DNA reads TGTGCCAGTAGTCGTGGAAGGGGGCGGTCTGGGGCCAACGTCCTGACTTTC. It yields the protein CASSRGRGRSGANVLTF.

This chain links TRBV27 with TRBJ1-1; TRBD1 aligns across 7 bases. Germline CDR1 and CDR2: MNHEY and SMNVEV (reference sequence). V shed 2 bases and J 2 bases; nucleotides not matched to a gene: 5. This CDR3 is built from 15 residues. The CDR3 is CASSLTGTANTEAFF. In DNA form, the CDR3 reads TGTGCCAGCAGTTTAACGGGGACAGCCAACACTGAAGCTTTCTTT.

The V gene is TRBV5-1, the J gene TRBJ2-1; 13 nucleotides match TRBD2. CDR3 length: 19 amino acids. V lost 1 base to trimming and J lost 3 bases; unmatched junction nucleotides: 10. Germline V gene lookup returns CDR1 SGHRS and CDR2 YFSETQ. The chain's CDR3 is CASSLRGLAGYIDYNEQFF. CDR3 DNA sequence: TGCGCCAGCAGCTTGAGGGGACTAGCGGGGTACATCGACTACAATGAGCAGTTCTTC.

In its sample, this clone was seen a few times. The chain combines TRBV14 with TRBJ2-1; 9 bases map to TRBD2. The J segment lost 8 bases and the V segment lost 4 bases, leaving 12 bases of the junction unmatched. The V gene's germline CDR1 is SGHDN and CDR2 FVKESK. CDR3 size: 16 residues. The CDR3 reads CASSLLGSGSTDEQFF. Written as DNA, the CDR3 is TGTGCCAGCAGCCTTTTGGGTAGCGGGAGTACCGATGAGCAGTTCTTC. The full variable domain, in which reference TRBV14 and TRBJ2-1 provide the parts outside the CDR3, is EAGVTQFPSHSVIEKGQTVTLRCDPISGHDNLYWYRRVMGKEIKFLLHFVKESKQDESGMPNNRFLAERTGGTYSTLKVQPAELEDSGVYFCASSLLGSGSTDEQFFGPGTRLTVL.

This chain uses TRBV5-1 with TRBJ1-2; 7 nucleotides match TRBD1. CDR1 is SGHRS and CDR2 is YFSETQ in the germline V gene. CDR3 size: 13 residues. After removal of 2 bases from V and 6 bases from J, the junction contained 4 bases not matched to a gene. The CDR3 loop is CASSFDRVDGYTF. As DNA, the CDR3 is TGCGCCAGCAGCTTCGACAGGGTTGATGGCTACACCTTC.

The count of this clone is one. The chain carries TRBV5-1 and TRBJ2-1; 8 bases match TRBD1. The germline gives CDR1 SGHRS, CDR2 YFSETQ. There are 15 residues in the CDR3. V was clipped by 4 bases and J by 7 bases; unmatched bases: 10. CDR3 sequence: CASSSETGVQNEQFF. CDR3 nucleotides: TGCGCCAGCAGCAGCGAGACAGGGGTTCAGAATGAGCAGTTCTTC.

This sequence joins TRBV19 and TRBJ2-1; D might be TRBD2 (6 bases). Germline V gives CDR1 LNHDA, CDR2 SQIVND (reference sequence). The CDR3 covers 15 residues. The V and J ends lost 3 bases and 0 bases respectively, with 9 bases between them. The CDR3 reads CASSILANSYNEQFF. In DNA, the CDR3 is TGTGCCAGTAGTATTCTAGCGAACTCCTACAATGAGCAGTTCTTC.

This clone was observed a single time. A much larger clonotype is one base distant, so this may be a read error. This sequence joins TRBV7-9 and TRBJ2-1, with 8 bases fitting TRBD2. Trimming took 5 bases from V and 0 from J; bases not matched to a gene: 6. Germline CDR1 SEHNR, CDR2 FQNEAQ (reference sequence). The CDR3 contains 16 residues. CDR3 in amino acids: CASSRIAGSSYNEQFF. The DNA for the CDR3 is TGTGCCAGCAGCCGTATAGCGGGGAGCTCCTACAATGAGCAGTTCTTC.